In this sample, the clone carrying this T cell receptor (beta chain) turned up a few times. The target antigen is unknown. This record belongs to a study of cytomegalovirus exposure and HLA in healthy donors. Overall study results and limits: Productive rates of about 90% or about 30% were seen for most TCR beta V segments in an earlier analysis.

Healthy bone marrow donors made up the donor group. Germline CDR1 is LGHNA and CDR2 is YSLEER. The V end was cut by 4 bases, the J end by 8 bases, with 11 bases between. The CDR3 is 13 residues long. The PCR employed 60 Vbeta primers together with 13 Jbeta primers. Data came from immunoSEQ multiplex PCR; TCRdb stores just in-frame clones and leaves some out. The table has about 110,000 clones, about 74% seen once. This receptor was obtained from a man aged 25 to 45 in good health and CMV-seropositive. V usage is TRBV4-3 and J usage is TRBJ1-4, with D hard to call. Specimen: PBMCs. As DNA, the CDR3 is TGCGCCAGCAGCCTTGGGCGTGGGGAAAAACTGTTTTTT. Translation gives CASSLGRGEKLFF.